This T cell receptor beta chain is drawn from a study of human T cells and chemical hapten exposure. The library gave individual cDNA molecules unique molecular identifiers. One entry per CDR3 protein, called by TCRdb with MiXCR from the RACE reads. The sample carries roughly 80,000 distinct CDR3 sequences, 8.5% to 9.5% recorded once. This clonotype came up many times. Time point given: healthy volunteer bleed at 6 weeks. Before extraction, the whole blood was not fractionated, and total RNA was taken from it. Per the germline V gene, CDR1 is DFQATT and CDR2 is SNEGSKA (reference sequence). This CDR3 is built from 16 residues. The V segment lost 1 base and the J segment 5 bases; nucleotides outside the gene matches: 6.

This chain links TRBV20-1 with TRBJ1-6, with 9 positions matching TRBD1. The sequencing input was whole blood. This TCR was recovered from a female donor in good health. Some clones in this sample may be carry-over from other donors' samples. The CDR3 region has the DNA TGCAGTGCTAGAGCGGGGGACAGGGCCAATAATTCACCCCTCCACTTT. Amino acid sequence: CSARAGDRANNSPLHF.